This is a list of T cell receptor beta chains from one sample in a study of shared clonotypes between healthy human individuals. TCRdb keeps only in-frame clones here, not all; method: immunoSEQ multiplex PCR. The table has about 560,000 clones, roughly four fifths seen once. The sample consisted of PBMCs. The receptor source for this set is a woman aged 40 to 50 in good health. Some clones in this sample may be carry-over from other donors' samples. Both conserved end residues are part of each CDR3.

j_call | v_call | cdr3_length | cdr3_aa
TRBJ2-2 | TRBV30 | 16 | CAWLRWDRAVTGELFF
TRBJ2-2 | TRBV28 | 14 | CASREGTSPGELFF
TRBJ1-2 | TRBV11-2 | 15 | CASSATSEGIGGYTF
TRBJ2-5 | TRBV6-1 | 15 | CASSLDRVLQETQYF
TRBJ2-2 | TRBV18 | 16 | CASSPSDRLNTGELFF
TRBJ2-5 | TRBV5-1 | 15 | CASSLGTSGGETQYF
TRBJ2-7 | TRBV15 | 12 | CATSPFRREQYF
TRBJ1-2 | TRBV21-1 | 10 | CASSKDGYTF
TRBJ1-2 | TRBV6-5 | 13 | CASRVRASYGYTF
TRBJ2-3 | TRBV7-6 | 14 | CASSSGGGTDTQYF
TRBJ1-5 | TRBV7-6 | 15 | CASSSLPGSNQPQHF
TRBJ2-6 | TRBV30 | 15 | CAWSVNPRGANVLTF
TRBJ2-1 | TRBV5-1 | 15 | CASSLVGGPWNEQFF
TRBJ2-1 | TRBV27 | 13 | CASSFPGLAVQFF
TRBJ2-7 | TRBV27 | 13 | CASQPGQNYEQYF
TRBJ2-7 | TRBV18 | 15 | CASSPRAWGSYEQYF
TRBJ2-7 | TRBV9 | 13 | CASSVAQGYEQYF
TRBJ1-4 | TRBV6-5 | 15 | CASSYSETTNEKLFF
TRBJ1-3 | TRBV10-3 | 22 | CAISESKGTGVFVASSGNTIYF
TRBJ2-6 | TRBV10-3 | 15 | CAIRTSGSGANVLTF
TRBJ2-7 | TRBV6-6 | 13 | CASSLQGVREQYF
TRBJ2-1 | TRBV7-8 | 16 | CASSPPVGGNNNEQFF
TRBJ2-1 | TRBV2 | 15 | CASRTGTSAYNEQFF